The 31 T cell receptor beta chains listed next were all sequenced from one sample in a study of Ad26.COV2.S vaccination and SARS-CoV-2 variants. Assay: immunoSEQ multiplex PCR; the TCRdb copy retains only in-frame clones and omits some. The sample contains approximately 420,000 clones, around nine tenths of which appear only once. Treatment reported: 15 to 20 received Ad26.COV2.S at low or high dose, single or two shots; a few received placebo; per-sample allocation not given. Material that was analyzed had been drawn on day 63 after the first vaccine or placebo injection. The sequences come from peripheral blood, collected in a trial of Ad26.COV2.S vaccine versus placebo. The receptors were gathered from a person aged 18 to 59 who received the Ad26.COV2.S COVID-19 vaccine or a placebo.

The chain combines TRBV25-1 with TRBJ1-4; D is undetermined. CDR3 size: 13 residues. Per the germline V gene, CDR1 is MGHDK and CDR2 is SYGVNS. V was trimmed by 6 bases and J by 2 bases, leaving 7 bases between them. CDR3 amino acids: CASRTETNEKLFF. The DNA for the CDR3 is TGTGCCAGCAGAACCGAGACTAATGAAAAACTGTTTTTT.

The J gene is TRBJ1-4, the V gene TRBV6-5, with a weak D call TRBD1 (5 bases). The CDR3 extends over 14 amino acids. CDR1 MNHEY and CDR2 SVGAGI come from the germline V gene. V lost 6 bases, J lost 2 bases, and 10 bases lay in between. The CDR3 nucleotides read TGTGCCAGCAGCTTCGGGGGTACTAATGAAAAACTGTTTTTT. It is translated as CASSFGGTNEKLFF.

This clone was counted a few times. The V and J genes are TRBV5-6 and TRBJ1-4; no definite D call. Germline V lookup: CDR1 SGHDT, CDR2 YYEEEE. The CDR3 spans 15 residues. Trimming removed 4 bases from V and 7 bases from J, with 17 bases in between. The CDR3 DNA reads TGTGCCAGCAGCCAAGTGACCGGCGGTGGTGAAAAACTGTTTTTT. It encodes CASSQVTGGGEKLFF.

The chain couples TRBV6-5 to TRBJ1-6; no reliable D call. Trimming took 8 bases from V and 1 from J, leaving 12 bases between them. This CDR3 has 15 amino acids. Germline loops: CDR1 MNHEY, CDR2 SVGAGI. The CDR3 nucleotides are TGTGCCAGCCCGGGCGGGGAATCCTATAATTCACCCCTCCACTTT. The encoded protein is CASPGGESYNSPLHF.

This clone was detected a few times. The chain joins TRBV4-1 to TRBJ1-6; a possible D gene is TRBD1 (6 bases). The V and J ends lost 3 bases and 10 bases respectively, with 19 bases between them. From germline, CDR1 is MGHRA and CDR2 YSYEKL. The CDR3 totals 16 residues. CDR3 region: CASSQDLTGIGSPLHF. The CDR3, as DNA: TGCGCCAGCAGCCAGGACCTAACAGGGATTGGCTCACCCCTCCACTTT.

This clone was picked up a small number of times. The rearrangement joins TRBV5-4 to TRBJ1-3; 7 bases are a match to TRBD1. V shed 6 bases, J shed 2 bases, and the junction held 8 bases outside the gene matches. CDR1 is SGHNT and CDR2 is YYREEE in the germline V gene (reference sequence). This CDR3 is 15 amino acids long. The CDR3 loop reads CASILPGTAGNTIYF. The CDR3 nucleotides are TGTGCCAGCATTCTTCCTGGGACAGCTGGAAACACCATATATTTT.

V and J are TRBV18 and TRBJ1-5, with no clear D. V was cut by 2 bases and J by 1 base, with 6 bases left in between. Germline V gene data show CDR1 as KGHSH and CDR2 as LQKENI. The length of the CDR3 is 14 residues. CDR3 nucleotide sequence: TGTGCCAGCTCACCAGGGGAGAGCAATCAGCCCCAGCATTTT. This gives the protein CASSPGESNQPQHF.

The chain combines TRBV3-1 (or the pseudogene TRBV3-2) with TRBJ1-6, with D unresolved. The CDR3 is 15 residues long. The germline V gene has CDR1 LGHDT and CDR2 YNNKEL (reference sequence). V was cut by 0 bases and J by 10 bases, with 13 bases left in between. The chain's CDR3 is CASSQDVGPASPLHF. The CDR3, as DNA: TGTGCCAGCAGCCAAGATGTAGGACCGGCGTCACCCCTCCACTTT.

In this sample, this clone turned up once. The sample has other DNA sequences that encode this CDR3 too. The CDR3 DNA sequence: TGCGCCAGCAGCTTGACTAGTACTGCAGATACGCAGTATTTT. As protein: CASSLTSTADTQYF. The chain has TRBV5-1 and TRBJ2-3; a weak D match, TRBD2 (5 bases). The CDR3 is 14 amino acids. CDR1 and CDR2 (germline): SGHRS, YFSETQ. The germline V and J ends were trimmed by 1 base and 4 bases, with 10 bases remaining between them. Based on the CDR3 plus reference TRBV5-1 and TRBJ2-3, the full variable domain is KAGVTQTPRYLIKTRGQQVTLSCSPISGHRSVSWYQQTPGQGLQFLFEYFSETQRNKGNFPGRFSGRQFSNSRSEMNVSTLELGDSALYLCASSLTSTADTQYFGPGTRLTVL.

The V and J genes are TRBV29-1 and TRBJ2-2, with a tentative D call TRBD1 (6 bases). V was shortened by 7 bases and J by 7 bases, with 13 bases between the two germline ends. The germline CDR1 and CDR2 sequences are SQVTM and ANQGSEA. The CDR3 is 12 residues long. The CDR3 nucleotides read TGCAGCGCGCGTCAGGGGAGCGGGGAGCTGTTTTTT. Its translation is CSARQGSGELFF.

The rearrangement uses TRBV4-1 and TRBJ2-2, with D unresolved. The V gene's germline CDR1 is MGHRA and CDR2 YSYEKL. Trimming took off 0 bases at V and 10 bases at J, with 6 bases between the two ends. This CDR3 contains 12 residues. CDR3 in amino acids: CASSQDREELFF. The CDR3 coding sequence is TGCGCCAGCAGCCAAGATCGCGAGGAGCTGTTTTTT.

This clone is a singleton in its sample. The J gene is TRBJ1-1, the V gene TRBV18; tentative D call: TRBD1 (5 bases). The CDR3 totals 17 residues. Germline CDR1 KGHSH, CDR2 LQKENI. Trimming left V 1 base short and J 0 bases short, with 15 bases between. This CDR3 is CASSPRISGGMNTEAFF. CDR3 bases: TGTGCCAGCTCACCACGGATTAGCGGGGGTATGAACACTGAAGCTTTCTTT.

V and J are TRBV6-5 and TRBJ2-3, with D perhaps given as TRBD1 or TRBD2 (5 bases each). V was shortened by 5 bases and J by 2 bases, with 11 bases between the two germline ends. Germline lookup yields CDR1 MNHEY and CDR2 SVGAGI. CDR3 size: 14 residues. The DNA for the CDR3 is TGTGCCAGCAGTCCCTGGGGGAACACAGATACGCAGTATTTT. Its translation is CASSPWGNTDTQYF.

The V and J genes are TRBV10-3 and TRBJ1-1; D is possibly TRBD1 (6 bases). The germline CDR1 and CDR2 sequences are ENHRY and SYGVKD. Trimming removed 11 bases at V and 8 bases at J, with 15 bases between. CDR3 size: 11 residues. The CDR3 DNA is TGTGCCGTTCGACAGGCGGGAGAAGCTTTCTTT. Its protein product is CAVRQAGEAFF.

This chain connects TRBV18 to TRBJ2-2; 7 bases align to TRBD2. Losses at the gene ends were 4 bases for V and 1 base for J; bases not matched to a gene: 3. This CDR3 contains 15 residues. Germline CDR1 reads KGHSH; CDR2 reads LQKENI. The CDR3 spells CASSLTSENTGELFF. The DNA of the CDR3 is TGTGCCAGCTCACTAACTAGCGAGAACACCGGGGAGCTGTTTTTT. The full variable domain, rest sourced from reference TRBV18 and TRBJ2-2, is NAGVMQNPRHLVRRRGQEARLRCSPMKGHSHVYWYRQLPEEGLKFMVYLQKENIIDESGMPKERFSAEFPKEGPSILRIQQVVRGDSAAYFCASSLTSENTGELFFGEGSRLTVL.

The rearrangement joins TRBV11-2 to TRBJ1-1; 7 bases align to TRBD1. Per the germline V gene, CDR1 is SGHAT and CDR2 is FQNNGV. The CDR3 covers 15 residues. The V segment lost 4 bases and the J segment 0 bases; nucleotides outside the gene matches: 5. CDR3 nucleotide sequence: TGTGCCAGCAGCTGGCGCACAGGGGTGAACACTGAAGCTTTCTTT. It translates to CASSWRTGVNTEAFF.

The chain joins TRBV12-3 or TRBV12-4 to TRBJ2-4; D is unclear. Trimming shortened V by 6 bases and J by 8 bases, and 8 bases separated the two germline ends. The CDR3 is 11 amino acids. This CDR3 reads CASRREDIQYF. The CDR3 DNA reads TGTGCCAGCAGGCGAGAGGACATTCAGTACTTC.

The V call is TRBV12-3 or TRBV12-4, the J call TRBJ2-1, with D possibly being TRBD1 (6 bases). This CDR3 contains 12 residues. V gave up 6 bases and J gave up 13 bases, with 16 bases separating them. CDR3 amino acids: CASSPPGGGQFF. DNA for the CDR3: TGTGCCAGCAGCCCTCCGGGTGGGGGCCAGTTCTTC.

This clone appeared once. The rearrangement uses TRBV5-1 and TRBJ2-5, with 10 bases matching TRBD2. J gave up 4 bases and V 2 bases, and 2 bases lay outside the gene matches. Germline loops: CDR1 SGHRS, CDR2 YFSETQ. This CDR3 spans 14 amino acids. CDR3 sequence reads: CASSLRTSGETQYF. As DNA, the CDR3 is TGCGCCAGCAGCTTACGGACTAGCGGAGAGACCCAGTACTTC.

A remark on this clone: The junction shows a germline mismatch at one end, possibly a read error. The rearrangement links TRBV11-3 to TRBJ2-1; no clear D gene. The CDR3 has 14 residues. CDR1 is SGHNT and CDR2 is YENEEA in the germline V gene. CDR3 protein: CANSPSSRDNEQFF. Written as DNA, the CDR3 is TGTGCCAACAGCCCCAGTTCTCGAGACAATGAGCAGTTCTTC.

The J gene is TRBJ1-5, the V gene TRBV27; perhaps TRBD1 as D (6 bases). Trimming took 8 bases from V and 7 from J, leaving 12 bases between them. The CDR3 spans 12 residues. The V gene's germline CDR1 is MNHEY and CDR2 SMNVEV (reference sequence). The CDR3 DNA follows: TGTGCCAGCGGGAAACAGGGCCAGCCCCAGCATTTT. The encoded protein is CASGKQGQPQHF.

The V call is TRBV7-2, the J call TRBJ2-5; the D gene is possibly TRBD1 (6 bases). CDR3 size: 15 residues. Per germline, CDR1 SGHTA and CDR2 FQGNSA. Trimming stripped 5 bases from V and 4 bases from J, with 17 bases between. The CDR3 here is CASSLSSWGRETQYF. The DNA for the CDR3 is TGTGCCAGCAGCCTATCGTCCTGGGGGCGAGAGACCCAGTACTTC.

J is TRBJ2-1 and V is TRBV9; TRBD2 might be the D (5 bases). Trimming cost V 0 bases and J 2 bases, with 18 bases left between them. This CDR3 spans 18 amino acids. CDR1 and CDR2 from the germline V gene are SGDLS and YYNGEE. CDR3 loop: CASSVVEELVYPYNEQFF. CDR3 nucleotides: TGTGCCAGCAGCGTAGTCGAGGAACTAGTTTATCCCTACAATGAGCAGTTCTTC.

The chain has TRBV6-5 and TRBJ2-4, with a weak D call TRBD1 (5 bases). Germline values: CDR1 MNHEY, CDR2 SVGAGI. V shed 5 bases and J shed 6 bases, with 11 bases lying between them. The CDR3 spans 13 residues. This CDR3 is CASSPQGRNIQYF. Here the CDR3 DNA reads TGTGCCAGCAGTCCTCAGGGTAGAAACATTCAGTACTTC.

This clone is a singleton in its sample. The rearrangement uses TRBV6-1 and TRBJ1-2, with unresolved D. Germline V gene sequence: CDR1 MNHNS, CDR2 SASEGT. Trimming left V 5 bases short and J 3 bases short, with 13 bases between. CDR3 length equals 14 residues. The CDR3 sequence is CASSPTTGDYGYTF. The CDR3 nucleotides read TGTGCCAGCAGTCCAACAACCGGGGACTATGGCTACACCTTC.

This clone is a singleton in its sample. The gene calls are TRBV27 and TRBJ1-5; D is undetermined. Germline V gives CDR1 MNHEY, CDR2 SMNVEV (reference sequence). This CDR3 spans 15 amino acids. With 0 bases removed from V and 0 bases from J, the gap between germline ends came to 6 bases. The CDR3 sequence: CASSLSPYSNQPQHF. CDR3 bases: TGTGCCAGCAGTTTATCCCCATATAGCAATCAGCCCCAGCATTTT.

The CDR3 DNA sequence: TGCGCCAGCAGCCAAGAAAGGCAGCTAATATCCCGGGGCATGTACACCGGGGAGCTGTTTTTT. This translates into CASSQERQLISRGMYTGELFF. The chain recombines TRBV4-1 with TRBJ2-2; possibly TRBD1 or TRBD2 for D (5 bases each). V dropped 0 bases and J dropped 3 bases, with 26 bases sitting between them. The germline V gene encodes CDR1 MGHRA and CDR2 YSYEKL. The length of the CDR3 is 21 residues.

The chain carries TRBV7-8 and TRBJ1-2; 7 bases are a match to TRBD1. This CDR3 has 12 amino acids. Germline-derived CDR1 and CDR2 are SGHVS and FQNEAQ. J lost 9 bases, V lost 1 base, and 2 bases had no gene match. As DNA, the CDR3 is TGTGCCAGCAGCTTAGGACAGGGACGCTACACCTTC. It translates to CASSLGQGRYTF.

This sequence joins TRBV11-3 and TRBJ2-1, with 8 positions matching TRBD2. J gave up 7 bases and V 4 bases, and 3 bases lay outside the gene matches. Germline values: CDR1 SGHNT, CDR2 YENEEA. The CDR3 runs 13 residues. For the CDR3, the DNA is TGTGCCAGCAGCTCATCTAGCGGGAATGAGCAGTTCTTC. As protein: CASSSSSGNEQFF.

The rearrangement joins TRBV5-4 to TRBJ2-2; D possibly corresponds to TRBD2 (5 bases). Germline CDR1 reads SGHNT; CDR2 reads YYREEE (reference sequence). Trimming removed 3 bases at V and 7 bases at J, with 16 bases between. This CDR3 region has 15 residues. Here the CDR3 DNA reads TGTGCCAGCAGCTCCCTTGAGGGAGTTAGCGGGGAGCTGTTTTTT. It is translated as CASSSLEGVSGELFF.

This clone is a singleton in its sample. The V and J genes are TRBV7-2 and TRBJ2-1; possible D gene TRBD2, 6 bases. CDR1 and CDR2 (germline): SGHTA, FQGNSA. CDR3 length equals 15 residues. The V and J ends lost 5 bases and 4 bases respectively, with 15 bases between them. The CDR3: CASSPGPSVYNEQFF. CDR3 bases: TGTGCCAGCAGCCCAGGACCTAGCGTTTACAATGAGCAGTTCTTC. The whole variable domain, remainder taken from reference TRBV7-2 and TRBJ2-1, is GAGVSQSPSNKVTEKGKDVELRCDPISGHTALYWYRQSLGQGLEFLIYFQGNSAPDKSGLPSDRFSAERTGGSVSTLTIQRTQQEDSAVYLCASSPGPSVYNEQFFGPGTRLTVL.